This T cell receptor (beta chain) stems from a study of intratumoral heterogeneity in liver cancer. In germline, CDR1 is GTSNPN, CDR2 SVGIG (reference sequence). V lost 1 base and J lost 1, with 23 bases in between. This CDR3 spans 18 amino acids. The method was immunoSEQ multiplex PCR; TCRdb's version includes in-frame clones alone and lacks a portion of them. The data show approximately 20,000 clones, around 75% seen once. The chain combines TRBV30 with TRBJ2-7; TRBD1 might be the D (6 bases). This sequence was found in a woman aged 70-85 years with hepatocellular carcinoma. Source: tumor-adjacent normal tissue, taken before any cancer treatment. The CDR3 protein is CAWSDTITTGWASYEQYF. CDR3 sequence (DNA): TGTGCCTGGAGTGACACGATCACAACAGGGTGGGCGTCCTACGAGCAGTACTTC.